The 19 T cell receptor beta chains presented below share a single source sample, sequenced in a study of identical twins. TCRdb independently ran MiXCR on the 5' RACE reads; one entry per CDR3 protein. The sample lists about 570,000 distinct CDR3 sequences; 7.5% to 10% were seen once. These data were also filed under a second study, of yellow fever vaccine responses in identical twins.

The sequenced sample was PBMCs. These receptors came from a woman in her late teens or twenties in good health.

In its sample, this clonotype was seen a few times. This sequence joins TRBV6-4 and TRBJ2-3; D possibly corresponds to TRBD2 (7 bases). There are 19 residues in the CDR3. Germline CDR1 is MRHNA and CDR2 is SNTAGT. V gave up 5 bases and J gave up 4 bases, with 28 bases separating them. The CDR3 nucleotides read TGTGCCAGCAGTCGACCTGTAGGCGGGGGCCTCACCGGGGCAGATACGCAGTATTTT. Protein product: CASSRPVGGGLTGADTQYF.

This clonotype was counted only a few times. This CDR3 reads CASSLDSRERADTQYF. CDR3 nucleotides: TGTGCCAGCAGCTTAGATTCACGGGAGCGGGCAGATACGCAGTATTTT. V is TRBV7-8 and J is TRBJ2-3, with D possibly being TRBD2 (6 bases). Germline V gene sequence: CDR1 SGHVS, CDR2 FQNEAQ. Trimming took 1 base from V and 4 from J, leaving 15 bases between them. The CDR3 is 16 residues long.

This clonotype was seen more than once but under ten times. The J gene is TRBJ2-2, the V gene TRBV20-1; D is ambiguous. The V end was cut by 6 bases, the J end by 0 bases, with 8 bases between. Per the germline V gene, CDR1 is DFQATT and CDR2 is SNEGSKA (reference sequence). This CDR3 region has 13 residues. The CDR3: CSASFANTGELFF. The CDR3 DNA sequence: TGCAGTGCCTCGTTCGCGAACACCGGGGAGCTGTTTTTT.

This clonotype was recorded at least ten times. The chain links TRBV28 to TRBJ2-4; the D gene could be TRBD1 or TRBD2 (5 bases each). Germline CDR1 reads MDHEN; CDR2 reads SYDVKM. This CDR3 comprises 14 residues. Trimming took off 3 bases at V and 1 base at J, with 7 bases between the two ends. The CDR3 region has the DNA TGTGCCAGCAGTTTTGAGGGGGCCAAAAACATTCAGTACTTC. Amino acid sequence: CASSFEGAKNIQYF.

This clonotype was recorded at least ten times. J is TRBJ1-1 and V is TRBV9; a weak D match, TRBD1 (5 bases). Trimming removed 6 bases from V and 1 base from J, with 7 bases in between. The CDR3 sequence is 12 residues long. CDR1 and CDR2 from the germline V gene are SGDLS and YYNGEE. The CDR3 DNA follows: TGTGCCAGCACAGGGAGGAACACTGAAGCTTTCTTT. Its protein is CASTGRNTEAFF.

This clonotype was recorded a few times. The chain combines TRBV10-3 with TRBJ2-2; D perhaps matches TRBD1 (6 bases). Per germline, CDR1 ENHRY and CDR2 SYGVKD. Trimming stripped 10 bases from V and 2 bases from J, with 14 bases between. The CDR3 has 14 amino acids. The CDR3 loop reads CATTGERNTGELFF. The CDR3 DNA reads TGTGCCACGACAGGAGAACGAAACACCGGGGAGCTGTTTTTT.

This clonotype has a handful of counts. The V call is TRBV19, the J call TRBJ2-2; 11 bases are shared with TRBD1. The V gene's germline CDR1 is LNHDA and CDR2 SQIVND (reference sequence). The CDR3 spans 16 residues. V shed 6 bases and J 7 bases; nucleotides not matched to a gene: 10. The CDR3 region has the DNA TGTGCCAGTAGCCTGAGGACAGGGGGCGCGGGCGGGGAGCTGTTTTTT. Translating gives CASSLRTGGAGGELFF.

Here the CDR3 DNA reads TGCGCCAGCAGTGAGGCGGGGGGTGGCTACACCTTC. Amino acids: CASSEAGGGYTF. The chain carries TRBV10-2 and TRBJ1-2; a possible D gene is TRBD1 (5 bases). Trimming removed 2 bases from V and 7 bases from J, with 8 bases in between. Germline CDR1 is WSHSY and CDR2 is SAAADI. This CDR3 spans 12 amino acids.

Only a few counts were recorded for this clonotype. This chain connects TRBV27 to TRBJ2-3; weak D call: TRBD2 (6 bases). CDR1 and CDR2 from the germline V gene are MNHEY and SMNVEV (reference sequence). The V end lost 4 bases, the J end lost 8 bases, and 16 bases lay between the germline ends. The CDR3 runs 14 residues. The CDR3 loop is CASSSPPMGGTQYF. As DNA, the CDR3 is TGTGCCAGCAGTTCCCCCCCGATGGGGGGTACGCAGTATTTT.

The V gene is TRBV7-2, the J gene TRBJ2-7; D is unclear. V was trimmed by 5 bases and J by 0 bases, leaving 11 bases between them. CDR3 length equals 14 residues. Germline lookup yields CDR1 SGHTA and CDR2 FQGNSA. The CDR3 DNA is TGTGCCAGCAGCCCCGGCAGCCACTCCTACGAGCAGTACTTC. It is translated as CASSPGSHSYEQYF.

There are a few counts of this clonotype. The gene calls are TRBV29-1 and TRBJ2-7; 14 nucleotides line up with TRBD2. Germline values: CDR1 SQVTM, CDR2 ANQGSEA. J lost 1 base, V lost 7 bases, and 12 bases had no gene match. The CDR3 is 17 residues long. Here the CDR3 reads CSAHPTSGGELSYEQYF. CDR3 nucleotides: TGCAGCGCCCACCCGACTAGCGGGGGGGAATTATCCTACGAGCAGTACTTC.

This clonotype was counted at least ten times. The chain is built from TRBV7-9 and TRBJ2-3, with D unresolved. The CDR3 is made up of 14 amino acids. Deletions cut 2 bases from V and 3 bases from J, with 9 bases between. The germline V gene has CDR1 SEHNR and CDR2 FQNEAQ (reference sequence). CDR3 in DNA: TGTGCCAGCAGCTTATCCCAGGCAACAGATACGCAGTATTTT. It codes for CASSLSQATDTQYF.

This clonotype was counted many times. The chain joins TRBV12-2 to TRBJ2-7; the D call in the table, TRBD1, was not verified against the DNA. TRBV12-2 counts as a pseudogene. The CDR3 totals 17 residues. The DNA for the CDR3 is TGTGCAAGTCGCTTAGAGTCGGAGGCCCCCTGGGCCTACGAGCAGTACTTC. Residues: CASRLESEAPWAYEQYF.

The gene calls are TRBV29-1 and TRBJ2-3; D possibly corresponds to TRBD2 (7 bases). Germline-derived CDR1 and CDR2 are SQVTM and ANQGSEA. Trimming stripped 6 bases from V and 5 bases from J, with 12 bases between. This CDR3 contains 12 residues. The DNA of the CDR3 is TGCAGCGTCGCCGGGGGGCAAGATACGCAGTATTTT. It codes for CSVAGGQDTQYF.

In its sample, this clonotype was seen a few times. The chain recombines TRBV20-1 with TRBJ2-2; D remains ambiguous. Germline V lookup: CDR1 DFQATT, CDR2 SNEGSKA (reference sequence). This CDR3 is built from 14 residues. The V end was cut by 0 bases, the J end by 1 base, with 6 bases between. CDR3 loop: CSAREHGNTGELFF. For the CDR3, the DNA is TGCAGTGCTAGAGAGCACGGGAACACCGGGGAGCTGTTTTTT.

The chain has TRBV29-1 and TRBJ2-3, with no clear D. This CDR3 is 13 amino acids long. Trimming took off 6 bases at V and 2 bases at J, with 12 bases between the two ends. Germline V gene sequence: CDR1 SQVTM, CDR2 ANQGSEA. Here the CDR3 reads CSVDRLPTDTQYF. The CDR3 DNA reads as TGCAGCGTCGATCGTCTCCCCACAGATACGCAGTATTTT.

The CDR3 coding sequence is TGTGCCAGCAGTTACTCGTCGAATACCTACGAGCAGTACTTC. Encoded protein: CASSYSSNTYEQYF. V is TRBV6-5 and J is TRBJ2-7, with D uncertain. Germline V gives CDR1 MNHEY, CDR2 SVGAGI. Trimming cost V 0 bases and J 2 bases, with 8 bases left between them. The CDR3 covers 14 residues.

Here the CDR3 DNA reads TGCGCCAGCAGCCAAGACCCCTGGGTAGCCAGCACAGATACGCAGTATTTT. Its protein product is CASSQDPWVASTDTQYF. The chain joins TRBV4-3 to TRBJ2-3; D is undetermined. Germline CDR1 is LGHNA and CDR2 is YSLEER. Deletions cut 0 bases from V and 0 bases from J, with 13 bases between. The CDR3 is 17 residues long.

This clonotype was detected many times. The chain combines TRBV20-1 with TRBJ2-7, with D possibly being TRBD1 (6 bases). In germline, CDR1 is DFQATT, CDR2 SNEGSKA (reference sequence). The CDR3 is made up of 14 amino acids. V lost 6 bases to trimming and J lost 7 bases, with 22 bases between them. DNA of the CDR3: TGCAGTGCGCCAAGACCAGGGGCGCAACGGGAGCAGTACTTC. It encodes CSAPRPGAQREQYF.